The following is a T cell receptor (beta chain) sequence with its context. The assay was immunoSEQ multiplex PCR, and TCRdb's table has in-frame clones only and misses some. The sample yields about 80,000 clones, 90% to 95% seen once. The entry originates in a study of T cell changes during pregnancy in multiple sclerosis. The specimen was peripheral blood, collected in the second trimester of pregnancy. This TCR derives from a female donor in good health, enrolled as a control in a pregnancy study.

The CDR3 reads CASSEGGYEQYF. In nucleotides, the CDR3 is TGTGCCAGCAGCGAGGGAGGCTACGAGCAGTACTTC. The rearrangement uses TRBV7-9 and TRBJ2-7, with TRBD2 as a possible D gene (6 bases). There are 12 residues in the CDR3. Germline-derived CDR1 and CDR2 are SEHNR and FQNEAQ (reference sequence). Trimming stripped 5 bases from V and 3 bases from J, with 8 bases between. Together with reference TRBV7-9 and TRBJ2-7, the CDR3 gives the full variable domain: DTGVSQNPRHKITKRGQNVTFRCDPISEHNRLYWYRQTLGQGPEFLTYFQNEAQLEKSRLLSDRFSAERPKGSFSTLEIQRTEQGDSAMYLCASSEGGYEQYFGPGTRLTVT.